These 2 T cell receptor beta chains originate from one sample sequenced in a study of blood T cell repertoires in COVID-19. Profiling relied on immunoSEQ multiplex PCR, and the TCRdb table lists in-frame clones only, not all of them. The table lists 150,000 to 200,000 clones, roughly four fifths of them singletons, with roughly 5.1% in the top ten. Sequenced sample: peripheral blood. The receptors were gathered from a young woman with acute or convalescent COVID-19.

This clone was detected once. This chain uses TRBV5-1 with TRBJ2-3; 8 bases map to TRBD2. Per germline, CDR1 SGHRS and CDR2 YFSETQ. V shed 5 bases, J shed 0 bases, and the junction held 5 bases outside the gene matches. The length of the CDR3 is 15 residues. The CDR3: CASRPGRASTDTQYF. CDR3 DNA: TGCGCCAGCAGGCCCGGGAGGGCGAGCACAGATACGCAGTATTTT.

The chain recombines TRBV28 with TRBJ2-7; TRBD1 matches at 11 bases. V dropped 6 bases and J dropped 3; count of bases not matched to a gene: 7. The CDR3 has 15 residues. Germline CDR1 is MDHEN and CDR2 is SYDVKM. The CDR3 region is CASSADRGQIYEQYF. CDR3 DNA sequence: TGTGCCAGCAGCGCGGACAGGGGGCAAATCTACGAGCAGTACTTC.